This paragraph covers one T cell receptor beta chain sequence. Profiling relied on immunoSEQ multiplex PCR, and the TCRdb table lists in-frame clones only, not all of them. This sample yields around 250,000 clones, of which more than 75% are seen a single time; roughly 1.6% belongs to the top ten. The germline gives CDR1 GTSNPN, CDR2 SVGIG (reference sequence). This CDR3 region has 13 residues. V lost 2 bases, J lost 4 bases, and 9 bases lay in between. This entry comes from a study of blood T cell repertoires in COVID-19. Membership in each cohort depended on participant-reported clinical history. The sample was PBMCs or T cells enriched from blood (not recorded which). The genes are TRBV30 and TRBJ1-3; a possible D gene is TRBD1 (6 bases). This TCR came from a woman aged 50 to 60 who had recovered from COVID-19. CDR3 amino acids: CAWSSDRGNTIYF. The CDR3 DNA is TGTGCCTGGAGTAGTGACAGGGGAAACACCATATATTTT.